This TCR beta chain is from a study of T cells expressing NK-cell markers. On the study more broadly: Sorted T-cell subsets CD3+CD56+NKG2C+, CD3+CD56+NKG2C- and CD3+CD56-NKG2C+ were TCR beta-sequenced. HCMV seropositivity marked seven of the eight sequenced donors; one was seronegative.

Using the 5' RACE reads, TCRdb records one entry per CDR3 protein without DNA. The repertoire table contains more than 400,000 distinct CDR3 sequences. In regard to this clonotype: Its antigen is as yet unknown.

Per the germline V gene, CDR1 is MNHNS and CDR2 is SASEGT. This CDR3 spans 13 amino acids. Study-wide results and limits: Of the CD8+ T cell pool in five or six donors, roughly 1.0-8% was accounted for by dominant NKG2C+ clonotypes.

This TCR derives from a woman between 18 and 75 years old in good health. This chain uses TRBV6-1 with TRBJ1-2; absent DNA, TCRdb's TRBD1 call cannot be checked. The material sequenced was blood T cells: a sorted CD56 or NKG2C T cell subset, CD4+ or CD8+ T cells, or bulk PBMC T cells (not recorded which). CDR3 sequence reads: CASSKGQWYGYTF.